Each of the 10 T cell receptor beta chains below was sequenced from the same sample in a study of cytomegalovirus exposure and HLA in healthy donors. Sequencing was performed with immunoSEQ multiplex PCR; in TCRdb, only in-frame clones are kept and a portion is missing. The repertoire holds 250,000 to 350,000 clones, 86% seen once, with around 0.8% in the top ten. The sequenced sample was PBMCs. Source of these receptors: a woman aged 18-29 years in good health and CMV-seronegative.

The chain has TRBV6-6 and TRBJ2-7; maybe TRBD1 (6 bases). Trimming removed 6 bases at V and 2 bases at J, with 8 bases between. Germline V lookup: CDR1 MNHNY, CDR2 SVGAGI (reference sequence). This CDR3 region has 12 residues. The CDR3, as DNA: TGTGCCAGCAGCAGGGGTCCCTACGAGCAGTACTTC. Its protein product is CASSRGPYEQYF.

This chain links TRBV7-9 with TRBJ2-7; D may be TRBD2 (6 bases). Germline V gives CDR1 SEHNR, CDR2 FQNEAQ (reference sequence). V lost 5 bases and J lost 3, with 20 bases in between. CDR3 length: 16 amino acids. The CDR3 loop is CASSPDPGLRSYEQYF. The CDR3 bases are TGTGCCAGCAGCCCGGACCCGGGACTCAGGAGCTACGAGCAGTACTTC.

V gene TRBV7-2 combines with J gene TRBJ2-7, with 10 bases matching TRBD2. From germline, CDR1 is SGHTA and CDR2 FQGNSA. This CDR3 region has 15 residues. The J segment lost 0 bases and the V segment lost 5 bases, leaving 4 bases of the junction unmatched. In nucleotides, the CDR3 is TGTGCCAGCAGCCCATGGACTAGCGGCTCCTACGAGCAGTACTTC. Its translation is CASSPWTSGSYEQYF.

The chain recombines TRBV20-1 with TRBJ1-1; D ambiguous. Trimming removed 5 bases at V and 7 bases at J, with 11 bases between. Germline V gene data show CDR1 as DFQATT and CDR2 as SNEGSKA (reference sequence). The CDR3 extends over 11 amino acids. This CDR3 reads CSAGSQVEAFF. The CDR3 coding sequence is TGCAGTGCTGGCTCCCAGGTTGAAGCTTTCTTT.

The V gene is TRBV9, the J gene TRBJ2-6, with D possibly being TRBD2 (5 bases). Between the trimmed V and J ends, which lost 3 bases and 4 bases, there was a span of 8 bases. Germline V gene sequence: CDR1 SGDLS, CDR2 YYNGEE. This CDR3 is built from 14 residues. CDR3 protein: CASSGGSGANVLTF. The CDR3 DNA reads TGTGCCAGCAGCGGAGGGTCCGGGGCCAACGTCCTGACTTTC.

The chain employs TRBV9 and TRBJ2-2; 15 bases fit TRBD2. This CDR3 is built from 16 residues. Germline loops: CDR1 SGDLS, CDR2 YYNGEE. The V segment lost 0 bases and the J segment 8 bases; nucleotides outside the gene matches: 2. The CDR3 DNA reads as TGTGCCAGCAGCGTAGTGGGACTAGCGGGAGGAGGGGAGCTGTTTTTT. Protein product: CASSVVGLAGGGELFF.

The gene calls are TRBV19 and TRBJ1-1; TRBD1 matches 7 bases. Germline CDR1 is LNHDA and CDR2 is SQIVND (reference sequence). V gave up 2 bases and J gave up 3 bases; unmatched junction bases: 9. This CDR3 region has 16 residues. The CDR3 DNA reads as TGTGCCAGTAGTATATTGGGACAGCCACCGGACACTGAAGCTTTCTTT. As protein: CASSILGQPPDTEAFF.

This chain joins TRBV29-1 and TRBJ2-7; TRBD1 agrees at 8 bases. Germline V gene lookup returns CDR1 SQVTM and CDR2 ANQGSEA. J gave up 4 bases and V 5 bases, and 4 bases lay outside the gene matches. The CDR3 sequence is 12 residues long. The CDR3 reads CSVLGTGYEQYF. CDR3 DNA sequence: TGCAGCGTTCTCGGGACAGGATACGAGCAGTACTTC.

The V gene is TRBV4-1, the J gene TRBJ1-2; 9 bases are shared with TRBD1. The germline gives CDR1 MGHRA, CDR2 YSYEKL. The CDR3 totals 15 residues. Unmatched junction bases numbered 4, after V lost 1 base and J lost 4 bases. The CDR3 coding sequence is TGCGCCAGCAGCCAAGGGAGACAGGGGGTCTATGGCTACACCTTC. Translated: CASSQGRQGVYGYTF.

This sequence joins TRBV11-2 and TRBJ2-6; 8 nucleotides line up with TRBD2. This CDR3 is built from 14 residues. V dropped 6 bases and J dropped 5; count of bases not matched to a gene: 3. Germline CDR1 reads SGHAT; CDR2 reads FQNNGV. CDR3 amino acids: CASRGGGWANVLTF. The CDR3 DNA reads TGTGCCAGCAGAGGCGGGGGGTGGGCCAACGTCCTGACTTTC.